This record concerns one T cell receptor (beta chain) sequence. Its antigen is as yet unknown. The entry originates in a study of cytomegalovirus exposure and HLA in healthy donors. Study-level results: Some TCR beta chains (over 150 of them) were listed as cytomegalovirus-associated. Rare TCR sequences dominated, though some public TCRs recurred in many donors. Under in vitro conditions, three CMV-associated chains were confirmed as specific for CMV antigens.

Sequencing was performed with immunoSEQ multiplex PCR; in TCRdb, only in-frame clones are kept and a portion is missing. Here the sample spans 150,000 or so clones, 86% being singletons. The V end lost 4 bases, the J end lost 2 bases, and 15 bases lay between the germline ends. This CDR3 comprises 15 residues. Germline V gene sequence: CDR1 SGDLS, CDR2 YYNGEE. J is TRBJ2-5 and V is TRBV9, with D possibly TRBD1 on 6 matching bases. The origin of this receptor is a man younger than 30 in good health and CMV-seropositive. Sequencing input: PBMCs. CDR3 loop: CASSSRTAEQETQYF. CDR3 DNA sequence: TGTGCCAGCAGCTCTCGGACAGCCGAACAAGAGACCCAGTACTTC.